Presented here are 23 T cell receptor beta chains from one specimen sequenced in a study of CD8 T cells in ankylosing spondylitis. From the 5' RACE reads, TCRdb called clonotypes with MiXCR, one entry per CDR3 protein. This table holds about 39,000 distinct CDR3 sequences, under 13% found once. The sequencing sample was made of blood, either unsorted or a sorted T cell fraction (not recorded which). The source of these receptors is a male donor with ankylosing spondylitis or in good health (not recorded which).

In this sample, this clonotype turned up many times. The V call is TRBV28, the J call TRBJ2-3; 8 nucleotides agree with TRBD1. CDR3 length equals 16 residues. J was trimmed by 2 bases and V by 5 bases; bases with no gene match: 9. Germline V CDR1 and CDR2: MDHEN, SYDVKM. In DNA form, the CDR3 reads TGTGCCAGCAGTACCCCGACAGGGGCTTACACAGATACGCAGTATTTT. Protein sequence: CASSTPTGAYTDTQYF.

This clonotype was observed at least ten times. V gene TRBV7-3 combines with J gene TRBJ2-1, with D possibly called TRBD1 or TRBD2 (5 bases each). CDR1 is SGHTA and CDR2 is FQGTGA in the germline V gene. Trimming left V 0 bases short and J 5 bases short, with 11 bases between. The CDR3 has 15 residues. This chain's CDR3 is CASSLTGTQNNEQFF. The DNA of the CDR3 is TGTGCCAGCAGCTTAACCGGGACCCAAAACAATGAGCAGTTCTTC. Drawing the rest from reference TRBV7-3 and TRBJ2-1, the complete variable domain is GAGVSQTPSNKVTEKGKYVELRCDPISGHTALYWYRQSLGQGPEFLIYFQGTGAADDSGLPNDRFFAVRPEGSVSTLKIQRTERGDSAVYLCASSLTGTQNNEQFFGPGTRLTVL.

V usage is TRBV11-2 and J usage is TRBJ2-3, with D unclear. The CDR3 length is 15 residues. Germline-derived CDR1 and CDR2 are SGHAT and FQNNGV. The V end was cut by 0 bases, the J end by 2 bases, with 9 bases between. CDR3 sequence: CASSLDGEATDTQYF. The CDR3, as DNA: TGTGCCAGCAGCTTAGATGGCGAGGCCACAGATACGCAGTATTTT.

This clonotype occurred a few times. V gene TRBV20-1 combines with J gene TRBJ2-3, with D tentatively TRBD2 (6 bases). Germline loops: CDR1 DFQATT, CDR2 SNEGSKA (reference sequence). CDR3 size: 16 residues. The V end lost 1 base, the J end lost 1 base, and 15 bases lay between the germline ends. CDR3: CSARGVLAGRTDTQYF. CDR3 coding DNA: TGCAGTGCTAGAGGAGTACTAGCAGGGCGCACAGATACGCAGTATTTT.

V usage is TRBV5-1 and J usage is TRBJ1-1, with no clear D. Trimming left V 2 bases short and J 4 bases short, with 15 bases between. From germline, CDR1 is SGHRS and CDR2 YFSETQ. This CDR3 comprises 15 residues. The DNA of the CDR3 is TGCGCCAGCAGCTTCGGGAGGGTCTTCGGCACTGAAGCTTTCTTT. Translation gives CASSFGRVFGTEAFF.

This clonotype occurred many times. CDR3 sequence: CASSTQGGETQYF. The CDR3 bases are TGCGCCAGCAGCACACAGGGAGGGGAGACCCAGTACTTC. V gene TRBV5-1 combines with J gene TRBJ2-5; D is perhaps TRBD2 (7 bases). The CDR3 has 13 residues. Per the germline V gene, CDR1 is SGHRS and CDR2 is YFSETQ. V lost 4 bases and J lost 5, with 12 bases in between.

This clonotype is medium-sized within its sample. The CDR3 region is CASSLTASTDTQYF. CDR3 sequence (DNA): TGTGCCAGCAGCTTGACTGCTAGCACAGATACGCAGTATTTT. The chain uses TRBV7-2 and TRBJ2-3; D gene unclear. The germline CDR1 and CDR2 sequences are SGHTA and FQGNSA. The V gene lost 3 bases and the J gene lost 0 bases, with 7 bases spanning the gap. This CDR3 has 14 residues.

This clonotype was counted at least ten times. The rearrangement uses TRBV12-3 or TRBV12-4 and TRBJ2-3; 12 positions match TRBD2. Unmatched junction bases numbered 6, after V lost 5 bases and J lost 9 bases. This CDR3 contains 14 residues. The CDR3 nucleotides read TGTGCCAGCAGTACCTTAACTAGCGGGAGGACGCAGTATTTT. Translation: CASSTLTSGRTQYF.

This clonotype was seen many times. In nucleotides, the CDR3 is TGTGCCAGCAGTCTCACCTTGACAGGCTTTGCCGGGGAGCTGTTTTTT. It specifies CASSLTLTGFAGELFF. The chain couples TRBV12-3 or TRBV12-4 to TRBJ2-2; the D gene is possibly TRBD1 (6 bases). The CDR3 length is 16 residues. Trimming took 5 bases from V and 6 from J, leaving 19 bases between them.

This clonotype was recorded at least ten times. The chain couples TRBV9 to TRBJ2-7; D possibly corresponds to TRBD1 (6 bases). The CDR3 loop spans 18 amino acids. V lost 0 bases, J lost 2 bases, and 21 bases lay in between. Germline CDR1 reads SGDLS; CDR2 reads YYNGEE. This chain's CDR3 is CASSVEVDSSLDTYEQYF. The CDR3, as DNA: TGTGCCAGCAGCGTAGAGGTGGACAGCTCCCTCGACACCTACGAGCAGTACTTC.

This clonotype was seen a few times. The V and J genes are TRBV4-2 and TRBJ2-2; 10 positions agree with TRBD1. V gave up 3 bases and J gave up 7 bases; unmatched junction bases: 8. The CDR3 runs 16 residues. Germline V gives CDR1 LGHNA, CDR2 YNFKEQ. The CDR3 nucleotides are TGTGCCAGCAGCCACCCCGGGACAGGGGTGGTCGGGGAGCTGTTTTTT. Translation: CASSHPGTGVVGELFF.

In this sample, this clonotype turned up many times. The chain employs TRBV29-1 and TRBJ2-1, with D possibly matching TRBD2 (5 bases). The germline V and J ends were trimmed by 5 bases and 0 bases, with 11 bases remaining between them. Germline V CDR1 and CDR2: SQVTM, ANQGSEA. The CDR3 covers 14 residues. The CDR3 here is CSVLTGSSYNEQFF. The CDR3 region has the DNA TGCAGCGTTTTGACTGGGAGCTCCTACAATGAGCAGTTCTTC.

This clonotype has only a few counts. The gene calls are TRBV7-9 and TRBJ1-2, with D possibly matching TRBD1 (6 bases). There are 16 residues in the CDR3. V was clipped by 5 bases and J by 3 bases, with 19 bases between them. CDR1 is SEHNR and CDR2 is FQNEAQ in the germline V gene (reference sequence). CDR3 nucleotides: TGTGCCAGCAGCCCGCGGCGGGGGGGCGCTGACTATGGCTACACCTTC. It translates to CASSPRRGGADYGYTF. The full variable domain, its missing parts supplied by reference TRBV7-9 and TRBJ1-2, is DTGVSQNPRHKITKRGQNVTFRCDPISEHNRLYWYRQTLGQGPEFLTYFQNEAQLEKSRLLSDRFSAERPKGSFSTLEIQRTEQGDSAMYLCASSPRRGGADYGYTFGSGTRLTVV.

This clonotype was detected many times. The DNA of the CDR3 is TGTGCCAGCAGCCCAGACTCCAAAGCGCCCGACGAGCAGTACTTC. As protein: CASSPDSKAPDEQYF. V is TRBV7-9 and J is TRBJ2-7, with D unclear. The CDR3 is 15 amino acids. Germline V gives CDR1 SEHNR, CDR2 FQNEAQ (reference sequence). The V end lost 5 bases, the J end lost 5 bases, and 19 bases lay between the germline ends.

This clonotype has at least ten counts. V and J are TRBV9 and TRBJ2-1; TRBD2 matches 8 bases. The CDR3 runs 14 residues. Germline lookup yields CDR1 SGDLS and CDR2 YYNGEE. V lost 4 bases, J lost 10 bases, and 10 bases stayed unmatched. CDR3 DNA sequence: TGTGCCAGCAGCCCCCGGGCTAGCGGGCGAGAGCAGTTCTTC. It specifies CASSPRASGREQFF. Together with reference TRBV9 and TRBJ2-1, the CDR3 gives the full variable domain: DSGVTQTPKHLITATGQRVTLRCSPRSGDLSVYWYQQSLDQGLQFLIQYYNGEERAKGNILERFSAQQFPDLHSELNLSSLELGDSALYFCASSPRASGREQFFGPGTRLTVL.

This clonotype was detected many times. The chain links TRBV20-1 to TRBJ2-1; 13 bases fit TRBD2. Germline-derived CDR1 and CDR2 are DFQATT and SNEGSKA (reference sequence). The CDR3 is 16 residues long. Losses at the gene ends were 3 bases for V and 6 bases for J; bases not matched to a gene: 8. The DNA of the CDR3 is TGCAGTGCTAGTGCCCCGGGACTAGCGGGATTCAATGAGCAGTTCTTC. It encodes CSASAPGLAGFNEQFF.

This clonotype has at least ten counts. The chain recombines TRBV9 with TRBJ2-3; 10 positions agree with TRBD2. CDR1 SGDLS and CDR2 YYNGEE come from the germline V gene. The CDR3 length is 16 residues. Trimming removed 0 bases from V and 3 bases from J; junction bases left unmatched: 4. The CDR3 DNA sequence: TGTGCCAGCAGCGTAGCGACTAGCGGGCCGACAGATACGCAGTATTTT. It is translated as CASSVATSGPTDTQYF.

By proportion, this clonotype is medium-sized. The CDR3 sequence is CASSPPGQLNTEAFF. The CDR3 nucleotides read TGTGCCAGCAGTCCCCCGGGACAGTTGAACACTGAAGCTTTCTTT. The chain employs TRBV6-1 and TRBJ1-1; TRBD1 agrees at 7 bases. The ends lost 5 bases at V and 0 bases at J; junction bases unmatched: 6. Germline V gives CDR1 MNHNS, CDR2 SASEGT. CDR3 length: 15 amino acids.

This chain uses TRBV4-3 with TRBJ2-5, with D unresolved. Germline loops: CDR1 LGHNA, CDR2 YSLEER. There are 14 residues in the CDR3. The V and J ends lost 1 base and 1 base respectively, with 7 bases between them. The CDR3 loop reads CASSQAVIQETQYF. The CDR3 coding sequence is TGCGCCAGCAGCCAAGCGGTTATCCAAGAGACCCAGTACTTC.

The V and J genes are TRBV6-1 and TRBJ1-5; TRBD1 agrees at 9 bases. The V gene end was trimmed by 6 bases and the J gene end by 3 bases; junction bases not matched to a gene: 12. CDR3 size: 17 residues. Germline V CDR1 and CDR2: MNHNS, SASEGT. As DNA, the CDR3 is TGTGCCAGCAGACCCGGGACAGGGAAGAGGGACAATCAGCCCCAGCATTTT. Its translation: CASRPGTGKRDNQPQHF.

This clonotype has a count of ten or more. The genes are TRBV12-3 or TRBV12-4 and TRBJ2-5; TRBD2 matches 10 bases. The CDR3 sequence is 15 residues long. With 3 bases clipped from V and 5 bases from J, the junction kept 6 bases outside the gene matches. DNA of the CDR3: TGTGCCAGCAGTTTCCGAGCGGGAGGGGGGGAGACCCAGTACTTC. This gives the protein CASSFRAGGGETQYF.

This clonotype showed up just a few times. CDR3: CASRIAGGNEQFF. The CDR3 coding sequence is TGTGCCAGTCGAATAGCGGGAGGTAATGAGCAGTTCTTC. This chain uses TRBV6-2 or TRBV6-3 with TRBJ2-1, with 10 bases matching TRBD2. The CDR3 extends over 13 amino acids. V dropped 9 bases and J dropped 7; count of bases not matched to a gene: 6. Germline CDR1 reads MNHEY; CDR2 reads SVGEGT.

The table lists this clonotype with many counts. The chain joins TRBV10-3 to TRBJ2-7, with D uncertain. This CDR3 region has 14 residues. Germline lookup yields CDR1 ENHRY and CDR2 SYGVKD. The ends were cut back, 0 bases at V and 7 bases at J, with 13 bases in the middle. CDR3 sequence reads: CAISESGKDKEQYF. In DNA form, the CDR3 reads TGTGCCATCAGTGAGTCGGGCAAAGACAAGGAGCAGTACTTC.